This T cell receptor beta chain is from a study of shared clonotypes between healthy human individuals. About the research overall: The people who gave samples were a couple of women and three men aged 18 to 49. Three plates each covered CD4 naive and memory; CD8 naive two, CD8 memory one.

The assay was run at deep level. Using immunoSEQ multiplex PCR, the repertoire was profiled, and TCRdb retains in-frame clones only, with some absent. The sample has approximately 1.5 million clones, around 98.5% seen once. V shed 8 bases and J 2 bases; nucleotides not matched to a gene: 10. The CDR3 spans 14 residues. Germline CDR1 SQVTM, CDR2 ANQGSEA. The specimen sequenced was naive CD4+ T cells sorted from blood. Subset here: CD45RA+ positively selected. This clonotype was sampled from a man aged 30 to 39 in good health. The V gene is TRBV29-1, the J gene TRBJ2-3; TRBD1 agrees at 7 bases. CDR3 nucleotide sequence: TGCAGCACTCACCGGGACAGCAACACAGATACGCAGTATTTT. It yields the protein CSTHRDSNTDTQYF.